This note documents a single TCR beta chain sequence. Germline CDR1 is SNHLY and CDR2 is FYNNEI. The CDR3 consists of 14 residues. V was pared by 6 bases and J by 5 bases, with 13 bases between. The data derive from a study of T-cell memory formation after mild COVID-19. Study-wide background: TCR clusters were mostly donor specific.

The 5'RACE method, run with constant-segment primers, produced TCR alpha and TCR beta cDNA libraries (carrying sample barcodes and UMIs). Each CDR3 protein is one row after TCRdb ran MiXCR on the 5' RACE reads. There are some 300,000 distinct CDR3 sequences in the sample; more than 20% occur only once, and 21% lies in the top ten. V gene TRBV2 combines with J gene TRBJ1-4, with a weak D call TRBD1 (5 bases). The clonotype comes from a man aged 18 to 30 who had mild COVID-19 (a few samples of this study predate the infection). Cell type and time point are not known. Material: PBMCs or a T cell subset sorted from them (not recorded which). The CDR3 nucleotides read TGTGCCAGCAGGCGGGACTGGATAAATGAAAAACTGTTTTTT. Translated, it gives CASRRDWINEKLFF.